Sequencing of this T cell receptor (beta chain) was carried out in a study of blood T cell repertoires in COVID-19. At the level of the study: Acute-phase and convalescent COVID-19 samples originated in the United States, Italy and Spain. The analysed material was cDNA or gDNA that came from T cells, B-cell-depleted T cells, or PBMCs.

Source study methods: Amplification of reference gene primers provided the estimated nucleated cell counts. Libraries were prepared by immunoSEQ multiplex PCR; TCRdb keeps only in-frame clonotypes and omits some of them. V, J and clone size were drawn from that table, and D and trimming were deduced from the DNA. The sample has roughly 43,000 clones; about 80% are singletons. Germline values: CDR1 LGHNA, CDR2 YNFKEQ. The CDR3 sequence is 17 residues long. Trimming shortened V by 0 bases and J by 1 base, and 15 bases separated the two germline ends. This sequence was found in an older woman with acute or convalescent COVID-19. The sample taken for sequencing was peripheral blood. The chain couples TRBV4-2 to TRBJ1-2; D is perhaps TRBD1 (5 bases). CDR3 sequence reads: CASSQDPGLGGNYGYTF. The CDR3 bases are TGTGCCAGCAGCCAAGATCCAGGGCTCGGGGGTAACTATGGCTACACCTTC.